This entry lists 6 T cell receptor beta chains sequenced from one sample in a study of Ad26.COV2.S vaccination and SARS-CoV-2 variants. Documented treatment: some 20 received Ad26.COV2.S at low or high dose, single or two shots; five or six received placebo; per-sample allocation not given. Sampling occurred on day 63 after the first vaccine or placebo injection. The assay was immunoSEQ multiplex PCR, and TCRdb's table has in-frame clones only and misses some. The data show about 350,000 clones, roughly 81% seen once. The sample here was peripheral blood, taken in a trial of Ad26.COV2.S vaccine versus placebo. The receptors here all came from a person aged 18-60 years who received the Ad26.COV2.S COVID-19 vaccine or a placebo.

This chain joins TRBV28 and TRBJ1-2; D not resolved. Germline CDR1 is MDHEN and CDR2 is SYDVKM. This CDR3 is built from 12 residues. Trimming removed 4 bases from V and 3 bases from J, with 6 bases in between. In DNA, the CDR3 is TGTGCCAGCAGTTCGCCTCACTATGGCTACACCTTC. It encodes CASSSPHYGYTF.

A word on this clone: Within the sample, other DNA sequences also encode this same CDR3. The chain joins TRBV7-2 to TRBJ2-5; 7 positions match TRBD1. Trimming took 3 bases from V and 4 from J; bases not matched to a gene: 5. Per germline, CDR1 SGHTA and CDR2 FQGNSA. CDR3 length: 14 residues. The CDR3 protein is CASSFAGGGETQYF. CDR3 coding DNA: TGTGCCAGCAGCTTCGCAGGGGGTGGAGAGACCCAGTACTTC.

In DNA form, the CDR3 reads TGCGCCAGCAGCCACGATTTCACAGATACGCAGTATTTT. Amino acids: CASSHDFTDTQYF. The chain is built from TRBV4-3 and TRBJ2-3, with D hard to call. The CDR3 has 13 amino acids. Per the germline V gene, CDR1 is LGHNA and CDR2 is YSLEER. Deletions cut 3 bases from V and 2 bases from J, with 6 bases between.

This clone was found once. V gene TRBV18 combines with J gene TRBJ2-7; TRBD1 aligns across 8 bases. Trimming cost V 5 bases and J 6 bases; bases outside gene matches: 15. This CDR3 is built from 16 residues. Germline V gene sequence: CDR1 KGHSH, CDR2 LQKENI. CDR3 residues: CASSALGQAYPIEQYF. The CDR3 DNA reads TGTGCCAGCTCAGCCCTGGGACAGGCGTACCCCATCGAGCAGTACTTC.

The genes are TRBV2 and TRBJ1-5; D not resolved. Germline V CDR1 and CDR2: SNHLY, FYNNEI. Trimming cost V 6 bases and J 4 bases, with 10 bases left between them. The CDR3 is 13 amino acids. This CDR3 is CASSGDGNQPQHF. The CDR3 nucleotides are TGTGCCAGCAGCGGGGATGGGAATCAGCCCCAGCATTTT.

The chain carries TRBV6-5 and TRBJ2-7, with 7 nucleotides matching TRBD1. Germline V CDR1 and CDR2: MNHEY, SVGAGI. The CDR3 loop spans 15 amino acids. J lost 2 bases, V lost 2 bases, and 6 bases had no gene match. Here the CDR3 DNA reads TGTGCCAGCAGTTACAGGGGTGACAGGGCCTACGAGCAGTACTTC. Its protein product is CASSYRGDRAYEQYF.